What follows are 3 T cell receptor beta chains derived from one specimen sequenced in a study of Ad26.COV2.S vaccination and SARS-CoV-2 variants. The treatment is: about 20 received Ad26.COV2.S at low or high dose, single or two shots; about 5 received placebo; per-sample allocation not given. Samples were taken on day 63 after the first vaccine or placebo injection. Measured with immunoSEQ multiplex PCR; TCRdb has only the in-frame clones, and not every one. This sample carries over 250,000 clones, more than 75% of them seen once, and the ten largest clones take about 3.1%. The sample here was peripheral blood, taken in a trial of Ad26.COV2.S vaccine versus placebo. The source is a person between 18 and 65 years old who received the Ad26.COV2.S COVID-19 vaccine or a placebo.

The V call is TRBV5-1, the J call TRBJ1-1; 7 bases align to TRBD1. V gave up 4 bases and J gave up 4 bases; unmatched junction bases: 16. CDR3 length: 17 amino acids. Germline V gene data show CDR1 as SGHRS and CDR2 as YFSETQ. The CDR3 DNA reads TGCGCCAGCAGCCCCAGGGGGAGGGAGAGAAATTCCACTGAAGCTTTCTTT. As protein: CASSPRGRERNSTEAFF.

The V gene is TRBV30, the J gene TRBJ2-2; tentative D call: TRBD1 (6 bases). CDR1 is GTSNPN, CDR2 SVGIG, per germline (reference sequence). This CDR3 has 14 amino acids. The V end was cut by 5 bases, the J end by 7 bases, with 17 bases between. In DNA form, the CDR3 reads TGTGCCTGGCACAGGGCAGGGTGGAACGGGGAGCTGTTTTTT. It is translated as CAWHRAGWNGELFF. Full variable domain (rest looked up from reference TRBV30 and TRBJ2-2): SQTIHQWPATLVQPVGSPLSLECTVEGTSNPNLYWYRQAAGRGLQLLFYSVGIGQISSEVPQNLSASRPQDRQFILSSKKLLLSDSGFYLCAWHRAGWNGELFFGEGSRLTVL.

This clone came up once. V usage is TRBV3-1 (or the pseudogene TRBV3-2) and J usage is TRBJ1-6; D might be TRBD1 (6 bases). Germline CDR1 LGHDT, CDR2 YNNKEL (reference sequence). Between the trimmed V and J ends, which lost 1 base and 5 bases, there was a span of 9 bases. The length of the CDR3 is 15 residues. DNA of the CDR3: TGTGCCAGCAGCCAAGCGCCAGGGGATAATTCACCCCTCCACTTT. Translated: CASSQAPGDNSPLHF.